This record concerns one T cell receptor beta chain sequence. The antigen is undetermined. The sample comes from a study of cytomegalovirus exposure and HLA in healthy donors. Study-wide findings and caveats: Apart from CMV serostatus, no immune exposure information was available. In vitro assays verified that a few CMV-associated chains recognized CMV antigens specifically.

This CDR3 region has 14 residues. The germline V gene has CDR1 LNHDA and CDR2 SQIVND (reference sequence). V was trimmed by 6 bases and J by 5 bases, leaving 14 bases between them. The primer mix had 60 Vbeta and 13 Jbeta primers. Clones were sequenced by immunoSEQ multiplex PCR, and TCRdb holds only the in-frame ones, with some missing. The top ten hold more than 3% of the sample, which has about 190,000 clones, approximately 77% seen once. This rearrangement joins TRBV19 to TRBJ1-5, with D tentatively TRBD1 (5 bases). The receptor's source is a man aged 35-49 years in good health and CMV-seropositive. Input material: PBMCs. CDR3 in amino acids: CASSPTVSDQPQHF. The CDR3 coding sequence is TGTGCCAGTAGCCCGACAGTTAGTGATCAGCCCCAGCATTTT.